The next 18 T cell receptor beta chains were all read from a single sample in a study of blood T cell repertoires in COVID-19. Sequencing used immunoSEQ multiplex PCR; TCRdb keeps in-frame clones, though not all of them. The sample carries 150,000 to 180,000 clones, about 80% recorded once. The sample comprised peripheral blood. All receptors come from a woman between 55 and 75 years old with acute or convalescent COVID-19.

The V gene is TRBV24-1, the J gene TRBJ1-3; D possibly corresponds to TRBD1 (5 bases). Germline lookup yields CDR1 KGHDR and CDR2 SFDVKD. The CDR3 extends over 15 amino acids. V was cut by 5 bases and J by 0 bases, with 10 bases left in between. The CDR3 sequence is CATSAGPISGNTIYF. The CDR3 nucleotides are TGTGCCACCAGTGCAGGGCCGATCTCTGGAAACACCATATATTTT.

This chain connects TRBV5-8 to TRBJ1-2; 7 bases map to TRBD1. This CDR3 has 17 residues. The germline V gene encodes CDR1 SGHTS and CDR2 YDEGEE. Trimming removed 10 bases from V and 2 bases from J; junction bases left unmatched: 20. Here the CDR3 reads CARRGLYTGTVNYGYTF. Here the CDR3 DNA reads TGTGCCCGCCGGGGCCTATATACCGGGACAGTAAACTATGGCTACACCTTC.

The chain couples TRBV21-1 to TRBJ2-7; the table names TRBD1, a call not compared with the DNA. TRBV21-1 is a known pseudogene. CDR3 length: 13 residues. As DNA, the CDR3 is TGTGCCAGCAGCAAAGGACATTCCTACGAGCAGTACGTC. Protein sequence: CASSKGHSYEQYV.

This clone occurred once. The rearrangement joins TRBV18 to TRBJ1-5; perhaps TRBD1 as D (5 bases). With 3 bases removed from V and 3 bases from J, the gap between germline ends came to 12 bases. Per the germline V gene, CDR1 is KGHSH and CDR2 is LQKENI. The CDR3 loop spans 15 amino acids. For the CDR3, the DNA is TGTGCCAGCTCACCCGAAGGGGCGTTCAATCAGCCCCAGCATTTT. Encoded protein: CASSPEGAFNQPQHF.

This chain joins TRBV6-5 and TRBJ2-1; TRBD1 matches 7 bases. The germline CDR1 and CDR2 sequences are MNHEY and SVGAGI. The junction had 14 bases not matched to a gene; V was cut back by 0 bases and J by 15 bases. The length of the CDR3 is 15 residues. The CDR3 region is CASSYSKRITGEMFF. The CDR3 nucleotides read TGTGCCAGCAGTTACTCGAAAAGAATAACAGGGGAAATGTTCTTC.

A single count supports this clone. In DNA form, the CDR3 reads TGTGCCAGCAGTGCTCAGGGTAACACCATATATTTT. It translates to CASSAQGNTIYF. The chain couples TRBV2 to TRBJ1-3; TRBD1 might be the D (5 bases). Germline CDR1 and CDR2: SNHLY and FYNNEI. The CDR3 runs to 12 residues. Trimming stripped 4 bases from V and 7 bases from J, with 8 bases between.

This clone turned up a few times. CDR3 bases: TGCGCCAGCAGCCCGGACAGGGTTAATGAAAAACTGTTTTTT. Translating gives CASSPDRVNEKLFF. V and J are TRBV5-1 and TRBJ1-4; 8 bases fit TRBD1. The V gene's germline CDR1 is SGHRS and CDR2 YFSETQ. CDR3 length: 14 residues. V dropped 4 bases and J dropped 4; count of bases not matched to a gene: 3.

The V call is TRBV5-1, the J call TRBJ1-2; 10 nucleotides line up with TRBD1. This CDR3 contains 16 residues. Germline V gene lookup returns CDR1 SGHRS and CDR2 YFSETQ. Trimming removed 4 bases from V and 9 bases from J; junction bases left unmatched: 15. CDR3 residues: CASSRMSTPGQGSYTF. CDR3 sequence (DNA): TGCGCCAGCAGCCGAATGTCAACCCCGGGACAGGGGAGCTACACCTTC.

The chain links TRBV3-1 (or the pseudogene TRBV3-2) to TRBJ2-5; D is unresolved. This CDR3 has 13 residues. Per germline, CDR1 LGHDT and CDR2 YNNKEL (reference sequence). Trimming left V 1 base short and J 5 bases short, with 8 bases between. The CDR3 bases are TGTGCCAGCAGCCAAGCAAACTGGGAGACCCAGTACTTC. This codes for CASSQANWETQYF.

This clone was observed a handful of times. The chain links TRBV27 to TRBJ1-4; no reliable D call. Germline V gene lookup returns CDR1 MNHEY and CDR2 SMNVEV (reference sequence). Between the trimmed V and J ends, which lost 6 bases and 8 bases, there was a span of 22 bases. This CDR3 region has 16 residues. CDR3 protein: CASSRVGGPLVEKLFF. The CDR3 region has the DNA TGTGCCAGCAGCCGGGTGGGAGGCCCCCTGGTAGAAAAACTGTTTTTT.

J is TRBJ2-5 and V is TRBV5-1; 11 bases fit TRBD2. Trimming cost V 4 bases and J 4 bases; bases outside gene matches: 9. Germline V gives CDR1 SGHRS, CDR2 YFSETQ. This CDR3 has 16 amino acids. CDR3 sequence reads: CASSPPLLAGGETQYF. The CDR3 nucleotides are TGCGCCAGCAGCCCCCCTCTTCTAGCGGGGGGAGAGACCCAGTACTTC. Using reference TRBV5-1 and TRBJ2-5 for the parts outside the CDR3, the full variable domain is KAGVTQTPRYLIKTRGQQVTLSCSPISGHRSVSWYQQTPGQGLQFLFEYFSETQRNKGNFPGRFSGRQFSNSRSEMNVSTLELGDSALYLCASSPPLLAGGETQYFGPGTRLLVL.

The gene calls are TRBV2 and TRBJ1-2; tentatively, D is TRBD1 (5 bases). CDR1 SNHLY and CDR2 FYNNEI come from the germline V gene. With 4 bases removed from V and 0 bases from J, the gap between germline ends came to 9 bases. The CDR3 totals 14 residues. The CDR3 sequence: CASSVRAANYGYTF. The DNA for the CDR3 is TGTGCCAGCAGTGTCAGGGCAGCTAACTATGGCTACACCTTC.

The rearrangement links TRBV6-1 to TRBJ1-6, with D hard to call. The CDR3 contains 15 residues. Trimming stripped 7 bases from V and 9 bases from J, with 19 bases between. The germline CDR1 and CDR2 sequences are MNHNS and SASEGT. The CDR3 DNA reads as TGTGCCAGCATAACCCGGCCCACGGGGATTTCACCCCTCCACTTT. It encodes CASITRPTGISPLHF.

This sequence joins TRBV18 and TRBJ1-4, with 9 nucleotides matching TRBD1. The CDR3 spans 15 residues. With 7 bases clipped from V and 3 bases from J, the junction kept 6 bases outside the gene matches. The V gene's germline CDR1 is KGHSH and CDR2 LQKENI. CDR3 DNA: TGTGCCAGCTTCCGACAGGGGGAATCTAATGAAAAACTGTTTTTT. Translating gives CASFRQGESNEKLFF.

The chain carries TRBV19 and TRBJ1-1; 7 bases align to TRBD1. V gave up 7 bases and J gave up 1 base; unmatched junction bases: 9. Germline CDR1 is LNHDA and CDR2 is SQIVND (reference sequence). This CDR3 is built from 15 residues. CDR3 amino acids: CASTKVGTANTEAFF. The CDR3 bases are TGTGCCAGTACAAAGGTCGGGACAGCGAACACTGAAGCTTTCTTT.

The genes are TRBV6-5 and TRBJ1-2; 12 bases line up with TRBD1. Germline CDR1 reads MNHEY; CDR2 reads SVGAGI. The ends lost 2 bases at V and 6 bases at J; junction bases unmatched: 4. The CDR3 runs to 15 residues. The CDR3: CASSYDGTGGDGYTF. The DNA of the CDR3 is TGTGCCAGCAGTTACGACGGGACAGGGGGCGATGGCTACACCTTC.

CDR3 sequence reads: CASSRAQGDNGYTF. In DNA, the CDR3 is TGCGCCAGCAGCCGAGCACAGGGGGACAATGGCTACACCTTC. The rearrangement uses TRBV4-1 and TRBJ1-2; the match to TRBD1 covers 8 bases. J gave up 6 bases and V 4 bases, and 7 bases lay outside the gene matches. Germline V lookup: CDR1 MGHRA, CDR2 YSYEKL. This CDR3 region has 14 residues.

This clone was seen a handful of times. The chain has TRBV11-2 and TRBJ2-3, with D hard to call. The CDR3 is 15 amino acids. Trimming took off 2 bases at V and 1 base at J, with 10 bases between the two ends. Germline CDR1 and CDR2: SGHAT and FQNNGV. CDR3 sequence reads: CASSLMLVRTDTQYF. The CDR3 region has the DNA TGTGCCAGCAGCTTAATGCTAGTCCGCACAGATACGCAGTATTTT.